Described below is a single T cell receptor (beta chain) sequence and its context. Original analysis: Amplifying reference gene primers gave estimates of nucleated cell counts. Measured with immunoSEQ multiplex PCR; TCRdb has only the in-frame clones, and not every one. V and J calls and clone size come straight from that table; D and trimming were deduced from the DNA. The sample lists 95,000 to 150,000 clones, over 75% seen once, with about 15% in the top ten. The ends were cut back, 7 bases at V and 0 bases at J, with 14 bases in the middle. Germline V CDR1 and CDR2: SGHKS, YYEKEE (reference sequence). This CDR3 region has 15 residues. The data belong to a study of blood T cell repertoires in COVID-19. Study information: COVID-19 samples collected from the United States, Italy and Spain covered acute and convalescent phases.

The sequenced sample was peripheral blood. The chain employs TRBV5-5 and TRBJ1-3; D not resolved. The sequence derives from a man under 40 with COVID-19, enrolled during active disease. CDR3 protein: CASFRGVSSGNTIYF. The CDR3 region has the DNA TGTGCCAGCTTCCGGGGAGTTTCCTCTGGAAACACCATATATTTT.